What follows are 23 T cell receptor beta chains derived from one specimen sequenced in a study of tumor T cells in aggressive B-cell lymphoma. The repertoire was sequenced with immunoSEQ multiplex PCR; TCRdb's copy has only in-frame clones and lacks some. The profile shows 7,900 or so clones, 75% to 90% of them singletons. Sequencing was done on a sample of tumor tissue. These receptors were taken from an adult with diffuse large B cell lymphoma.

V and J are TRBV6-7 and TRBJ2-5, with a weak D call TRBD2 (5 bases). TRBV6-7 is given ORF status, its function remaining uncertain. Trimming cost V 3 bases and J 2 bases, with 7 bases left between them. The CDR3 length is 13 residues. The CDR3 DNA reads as TGTGCCAGCAGTTATAGGACTCAAGAGACCCAGTACTTC. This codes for CASSYRTQETQYF.

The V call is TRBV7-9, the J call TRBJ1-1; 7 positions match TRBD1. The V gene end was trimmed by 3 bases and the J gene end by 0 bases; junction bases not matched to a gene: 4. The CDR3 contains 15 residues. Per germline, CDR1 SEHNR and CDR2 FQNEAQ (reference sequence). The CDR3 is CASSLAGTVNTEAFF. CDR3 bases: TGTGCCAGCAGCTTGGCCGGGACAGTGAACACTGAAGCTTTCTTT.

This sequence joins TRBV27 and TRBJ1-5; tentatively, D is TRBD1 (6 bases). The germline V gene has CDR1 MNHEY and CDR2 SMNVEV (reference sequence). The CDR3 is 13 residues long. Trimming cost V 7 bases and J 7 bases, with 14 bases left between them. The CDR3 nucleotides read TGTGCCAGCACGGGGGGGCTGGGGCAGCCCCAGCATTTT. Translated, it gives CASTGGLGQPQHF.

CDR3 sequence (DNA): TGTGCCAGCAGTTATGTACAGGACTATGGCTACACCTTC. Encoded protein: CASSYVQDYGYTF. This sequence joins TRBV6-5 and TRBJ1-2; weak D call: TRBD1 (5 bases). The CDR3 sequence is 13 residues long. Germline CDR1 is MNHEY and CDR2 is SVGAGI. V lost 3 bases, J lost 3 bases, and 8 bases lay in between.

The CDR3 region is CASRRDRPNQPQHF. CDR3 nucleotides: TGTGCCAGTAGGCGGGACAGGCCTAATCAGCCCCAGCATTTT. The V gene is TRBV19, the J gene TRBJ1-5; TRBD1 agrees at 8 bases. In germline, CDR1 is LNHDA, CDR2 SQIVND (reference sequence). V was clipped by 6 bases and J by 4 bases; unmatched bases: 5. CDR3 length: 14 residues.

The CDR3 DNA sequence: TGTGCCAGCAGCCTAGCGGCTAGCTCCTACAATGAGCAGTTCTTC. Translating gives CASSLAASSYNEQFF. The chain recombines TRBV9 with TRBJ2-1; TRBD2 matches 7 bases. The CDR3 has 15 residues. Germline loops: CDR1 SGDLS, CDR2 YYNGEE. Unmatched junction bases numbered 4, after V lost 4 bases and J lost 0 bases.

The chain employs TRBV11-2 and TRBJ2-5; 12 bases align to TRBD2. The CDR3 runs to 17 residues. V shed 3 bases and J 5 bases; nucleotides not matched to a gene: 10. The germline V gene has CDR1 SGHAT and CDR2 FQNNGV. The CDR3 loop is CASSLRPSGGADETQYF. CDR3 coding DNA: TGTGCCAGCAGCTTGAGACCTAGCGGGGGGGCGGATGAGACCCAGTACTTC.

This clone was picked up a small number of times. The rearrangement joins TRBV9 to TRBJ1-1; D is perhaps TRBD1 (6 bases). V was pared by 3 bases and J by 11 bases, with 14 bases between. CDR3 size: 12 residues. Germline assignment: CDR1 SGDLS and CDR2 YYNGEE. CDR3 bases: TGTGCCAGCAGCGCAACGGGGACAACGGCTTTCTTT. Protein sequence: CASSATGTTAFF.

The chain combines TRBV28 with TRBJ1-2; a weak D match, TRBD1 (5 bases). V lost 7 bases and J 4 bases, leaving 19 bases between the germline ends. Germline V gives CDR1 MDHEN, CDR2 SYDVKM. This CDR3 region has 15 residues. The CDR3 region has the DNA TGTGCCAGCATCGGGACTGAGATTTTCGGCTATGGCTACACCTTC. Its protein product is CASIGTEIFGYGYTF.

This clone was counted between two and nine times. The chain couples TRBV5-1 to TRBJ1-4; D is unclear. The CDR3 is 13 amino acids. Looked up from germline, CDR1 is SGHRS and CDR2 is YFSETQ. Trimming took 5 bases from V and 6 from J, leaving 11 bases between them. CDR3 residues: CASSIEGDEKLFF. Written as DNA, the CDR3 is TGCGCCAGCAGTATCGAAGGAGATGAAAAACTGTTTTTT.

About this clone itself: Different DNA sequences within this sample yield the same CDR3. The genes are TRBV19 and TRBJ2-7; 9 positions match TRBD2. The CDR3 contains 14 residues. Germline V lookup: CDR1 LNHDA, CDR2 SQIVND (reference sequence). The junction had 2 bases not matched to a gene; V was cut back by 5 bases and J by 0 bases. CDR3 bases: TGTGCCAGTAGTTATAGCGGGAGCTCCTACGAGCAGTACTTC. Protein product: CASSYSGSSYEQYF.

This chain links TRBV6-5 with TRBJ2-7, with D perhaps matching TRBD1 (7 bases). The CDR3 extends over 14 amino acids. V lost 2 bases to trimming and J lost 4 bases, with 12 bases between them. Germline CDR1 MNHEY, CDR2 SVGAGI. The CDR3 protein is CASSYGGGIYEQYF. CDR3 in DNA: TGTGCCAGCAGTTACGGAGGGGGCATATACGAGCAGTACTTC.

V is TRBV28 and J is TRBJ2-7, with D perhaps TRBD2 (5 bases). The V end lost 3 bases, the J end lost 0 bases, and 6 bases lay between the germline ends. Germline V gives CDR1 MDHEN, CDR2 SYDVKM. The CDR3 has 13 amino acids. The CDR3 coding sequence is TGTGCCAGCAGTTTGCGGGTCTCCTACGAGCAGTACGTC. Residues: CASSLRVSYEQYV.

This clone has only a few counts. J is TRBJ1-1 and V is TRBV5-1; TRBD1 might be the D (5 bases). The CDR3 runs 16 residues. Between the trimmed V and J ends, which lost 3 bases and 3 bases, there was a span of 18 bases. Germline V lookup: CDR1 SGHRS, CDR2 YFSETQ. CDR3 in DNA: TGCGCCAGCAGCTCAGAGGAGGGGCGGACGGACACTGAAGCTTTCTTT. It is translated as CASSSEEGRTDTEAFF. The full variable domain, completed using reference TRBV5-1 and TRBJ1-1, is KAGVTQTPRYLIKTRGQQVTLSCSPISGHRSVSWYQQTPGQGLQFLFEYFSETQRNKGNFPGRFSGRQFSNSRSEMNVSTLELGDSALYLCASSSEEGRTDTEAFFGQGTRLTVV.

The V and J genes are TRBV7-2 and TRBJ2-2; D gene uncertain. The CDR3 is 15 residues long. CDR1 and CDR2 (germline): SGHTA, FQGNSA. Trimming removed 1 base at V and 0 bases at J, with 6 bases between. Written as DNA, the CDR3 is TGTGCCAGCAGCTTAGACAGACCGAACACCGGGGAGCTGTTTTTT. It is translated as CASSLDRPNTGELFF.

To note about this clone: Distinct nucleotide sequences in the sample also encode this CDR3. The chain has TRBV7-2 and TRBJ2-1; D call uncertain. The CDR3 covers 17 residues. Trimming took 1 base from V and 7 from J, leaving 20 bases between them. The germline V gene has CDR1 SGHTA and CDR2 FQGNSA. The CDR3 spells CASSLDVLAAMRNEQFF. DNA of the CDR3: TGTGCCAGCAGCTTAGATGTGCTGGCGGCCATGCGTAATGAGCAGTTCTTC.

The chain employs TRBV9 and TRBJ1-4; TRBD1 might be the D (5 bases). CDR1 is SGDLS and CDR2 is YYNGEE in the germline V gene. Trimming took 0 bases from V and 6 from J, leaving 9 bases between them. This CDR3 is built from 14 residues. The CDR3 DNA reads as TGTGCCAGCAGCGTAGAAGGGGAGGATGAAAAACTGTTTTTT. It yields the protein CASSVEGEDEKLFF. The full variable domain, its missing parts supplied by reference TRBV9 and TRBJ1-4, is DSGVTQTPKHLITATGQRVTLRCSPRSGDLSVYWYQQSLDQGLQFLIQYYNGEERAKGNILERFSAQQFPDLHSELNLSSLELGDSALYFCASSVEGEDEKLFFGSGTQLSVL.

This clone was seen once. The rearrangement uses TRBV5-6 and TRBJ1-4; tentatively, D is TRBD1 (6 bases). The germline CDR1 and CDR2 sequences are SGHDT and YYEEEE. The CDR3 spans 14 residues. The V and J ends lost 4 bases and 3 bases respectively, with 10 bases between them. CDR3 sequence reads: CASSIGTPNEKLFF. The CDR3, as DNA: TGTGCCAGCAGCATCGGGACACCTAATGAAAAACTGTTTTTT.

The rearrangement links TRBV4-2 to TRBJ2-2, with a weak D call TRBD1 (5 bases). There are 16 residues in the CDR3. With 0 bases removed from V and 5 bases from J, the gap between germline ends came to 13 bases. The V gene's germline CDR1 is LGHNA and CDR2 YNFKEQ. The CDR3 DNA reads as TGTGCCAGCAGCCAAGACTTAAAGACAGATACCGGGGAGCTGTTTTTT. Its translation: CASSQDLKTDTGELFF.

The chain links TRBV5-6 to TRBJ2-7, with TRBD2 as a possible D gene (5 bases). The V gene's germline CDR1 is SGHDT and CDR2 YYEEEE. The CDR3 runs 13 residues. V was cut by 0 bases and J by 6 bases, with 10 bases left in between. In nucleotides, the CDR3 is TGTGCCAGCAGCTTGGCCGCGGGCCGCGAGCAGTACTTC. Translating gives CASSLAAGREQYF.

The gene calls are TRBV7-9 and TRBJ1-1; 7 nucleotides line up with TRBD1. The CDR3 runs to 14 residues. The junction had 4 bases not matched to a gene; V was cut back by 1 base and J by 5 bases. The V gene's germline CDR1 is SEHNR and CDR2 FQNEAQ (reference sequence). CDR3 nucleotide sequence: TGTGCCAGCAGCTTAGGACAGGGCAATACTGAAGCTTTCTTT. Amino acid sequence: CASSLGQGNTEAFF.

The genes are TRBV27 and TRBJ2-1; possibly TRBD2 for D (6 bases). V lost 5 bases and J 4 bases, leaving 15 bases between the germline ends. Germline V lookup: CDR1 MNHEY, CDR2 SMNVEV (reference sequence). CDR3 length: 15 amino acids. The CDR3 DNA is TGTGCCAGCAGTCCGCGGGGAGGACGGTACAATGAGCAGTTCTTC. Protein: CASSPRGGRYNEQFF.

Written as DNA, the CDR3 is TGTGCCAGCAGCTCAGGCCTGAACACTGAAGCTTTCTTT. It specifies CASSSGLNTEAFF. This chain uses TRBV9 with TRBJ1-1; D is ambiguous. Germline CDR1 reads SGDLS; CDR2 reads YYNGEE. This CDR3 region has 13 residues. V was pared by 4 bases and J by 0 bases, with 7 bases between.